Sequencing of this T cell receptor beta chain was carried out in a study of T cells in localized non-small cell lung cancer. CDR1 SNHLY and CDR2 FYNNEI come from the germline V gene. Between the trimmed V and J ends, which lost 1 base and 5 bases, there was a span of 3 bases. This CDR3 comprises 12 residues. Concerning this clone itself: Its antigen remains unknown.

Study-wide results and limits: Measurement of T cell clonality placed uninvolved adjacent lung highest, above the level in tumor.

Generated by immunoSEQ multiplex PCR, the TCRdb table keeps only in-frame clones and is missing some. The sample includes around 64,000 clones, about 90% of them seen just once. This sequence originates from a man aged 35-75 years with stage I squamous cell lung carcinoma. This chain links TRBV2 with TRBJ2-1; D gene unclear. The starting material was peripheral blood, obtained before any cancer treatment. The CDR3 here is CASSEVDNEQFF. The DNA for the CDR3 is TGTGCCAGCAGTGAAGTTGACAATGAGCAGTTCTTC.